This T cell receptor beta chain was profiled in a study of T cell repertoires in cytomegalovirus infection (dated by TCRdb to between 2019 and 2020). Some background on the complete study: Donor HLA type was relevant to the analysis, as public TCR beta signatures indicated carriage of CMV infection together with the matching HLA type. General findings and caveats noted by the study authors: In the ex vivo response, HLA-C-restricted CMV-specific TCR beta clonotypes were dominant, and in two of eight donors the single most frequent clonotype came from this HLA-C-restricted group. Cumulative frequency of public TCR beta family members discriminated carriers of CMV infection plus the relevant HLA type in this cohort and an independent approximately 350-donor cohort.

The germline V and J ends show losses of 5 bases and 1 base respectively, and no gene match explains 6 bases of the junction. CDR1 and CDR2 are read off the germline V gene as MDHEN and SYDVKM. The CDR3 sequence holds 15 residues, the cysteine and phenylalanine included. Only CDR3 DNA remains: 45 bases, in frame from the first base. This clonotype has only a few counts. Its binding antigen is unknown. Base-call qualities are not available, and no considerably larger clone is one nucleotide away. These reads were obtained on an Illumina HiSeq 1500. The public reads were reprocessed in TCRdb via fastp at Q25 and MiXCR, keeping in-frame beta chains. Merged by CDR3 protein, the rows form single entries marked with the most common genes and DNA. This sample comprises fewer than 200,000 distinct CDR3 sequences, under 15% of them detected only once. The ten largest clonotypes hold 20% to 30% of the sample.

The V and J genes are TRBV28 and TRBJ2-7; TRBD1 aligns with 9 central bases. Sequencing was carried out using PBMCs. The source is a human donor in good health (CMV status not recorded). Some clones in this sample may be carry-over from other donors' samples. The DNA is TGTGCCAGCAGTCCAGGGACAGGGCAATCCTACGAGCAGTACTTC. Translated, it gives CASSPGTGQSYEQYF.